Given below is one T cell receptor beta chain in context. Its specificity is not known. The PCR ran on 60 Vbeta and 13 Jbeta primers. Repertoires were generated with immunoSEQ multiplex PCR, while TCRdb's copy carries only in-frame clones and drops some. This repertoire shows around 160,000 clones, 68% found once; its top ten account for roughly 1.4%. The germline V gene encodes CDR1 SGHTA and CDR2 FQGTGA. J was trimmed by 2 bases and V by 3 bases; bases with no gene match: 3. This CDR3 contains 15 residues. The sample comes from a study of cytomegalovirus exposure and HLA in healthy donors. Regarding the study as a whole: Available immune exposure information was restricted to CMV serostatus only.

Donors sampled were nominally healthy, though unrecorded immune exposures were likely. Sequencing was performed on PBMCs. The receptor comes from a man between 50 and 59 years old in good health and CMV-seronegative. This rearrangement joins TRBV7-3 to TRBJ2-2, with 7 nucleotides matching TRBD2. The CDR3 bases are TGTGCCAGCAGCTTTACGGGGGGAAACACCGGGGAGCTGTTTTTT. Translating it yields CASSFTGGNTGELFF.